These 10 T cell receptor beta chains originate from one sample sequenced in a study of shared clonotypes between healthy human individuals. Sequencing used immunoSEQ multiplex PCR; TCRdb keeps in-frame clones, though not all of them. In the table there are about 2.1 million clones, just over 90% of which are singletons. Naive CD8 cells lacked CD45RO and underwent positive selection for CCR7, leaving out terminally differentiated effector memory CD45RA+ cells. Material for sequencing was naive CD8+ T cells from PBMCs. The receptors come from a man aged 18-30 years in good health. Some clones in this sample may be carry-over from other donors' samples.

V gene TRBV7-3 combines with J gene TRBJ2-7, with TRBD1 matching 8 bases. CDR3 size: 14 residues. V trimming: 5 bases; J trimming: 4 bases; junction bases outside the gene matches: 7. Germline CDR1 reads SGHTA; CDR2 reads FQGTGA. The CDR3 nucleotides read TGTGCCAGCAGCCGGACAGGGAAAGTTTACGAGCAGTACTTC. Translation gives CASSRTGKVYEQYF. The full variable domain, with the rest looked up from reference TRBV7-3 and TRBJ2-7, is GAGVSQTPSNKVTEKGKYVELRCDPISGHTALYWYRQSLGQGPEFLIYFQGTGAADDSGLPNDRFFAVRPEGSVSTLKIQRTERGDSAVYLCASSRTGKVYEQYFGPGTRLTVT.

The gene calls are TRBV13 and TRBJ1-1, with D hard to call. The CDR3 loop spans 13 amino acids. Germline V gene data show CDR1 as PRHDT and CDR2 as FYEKMQ (reference sequence). The V end lost 5 bases, the J end lost 8 bases, and 15 bases lay between the germline ends. CDR3 sequence: CASSRTAVGEAFF. The CDR3 nucleotides are TGTGCCAGCAGCCGAACGGCGGTCGGGGAAGCTTTCTTT.

The chain links TRBV19 to TRBJ1-5; tentatively, D is TRBD1 (5 bases). The length of the CDR3 is 16 residues. V lost 8 bases and J lost 1, with 18 bases in between. The germline V gene encodes CDR1 LNHDA and CDR2 SQIVND (reference sequence). This CDR3 reads CASSPWGTISNQPQHF. The DNA for the CDR3 is TGTGCCAGTTCCCCCTGGGGGACTATAAGCAATCAGCCCCAGCATTTT.

Regarding this clone: The sample contains more than one DNA sequence encoding this CDR3. This rearrangement joins TRBV5-1 to TRBJ2-3; D gene ambiguous. V shed 3 bases and J shed 2 bases, with 7 bases lying between them. The length of the CDR3 is 13 residues. The V gene's germline CDR1 is SGHRS and CDR2 YFSETQ. CDR3 region: CASSSRITDTQYF. CDR3 nucleotides: TGCGCCAGCAGCTCAAGGATCACAGATACGCAGTATTTT.

The rearrangement joins TRBV11-2 to TRBJ2-7, with 7 bases fitting TRBD1. The V gene end was trimmed by 1 base and the J gene end by 4 bases; junction bases not matched to a gene: 7. Germline loops: CDR1 SGHAT, CDR2 FQNNGV. CDR3 size: 15 residues. CDR3 in DNA: TGTGCCAGCAGCTTAGCCTACAGGGGATTGTACGAGCAGTACTTC. Encoded protein: CASSLAYRGLYEQYF.

The rearrangement links TRBV6-1 to TRBJ1-2; maybe TRBD1 (5 bases). CDR1 and CDR2 (germline): MNHNS, SASEGT. Trimming pared 1 base from V and 4 bases from J, leaving 7 bases between. The CDR3 extends over 13 amino acids. The CDR3 DNA reads TGTGCCAGCAGTGAAGGACAGCCCTATGGCTACACCTTC. Its protein product is CASSEGQPYGYTF.

This rearrangement joins TRBV2 to TRBJ2-7; 8 bases are shared with TRBD1. There are 17 residues in the CDR3. Germline V gene lookup returns CDR1 SNHLY and CDR2 FYNNEI. V trimming: 3 bases; J trimming: 4 bases; junction bases outside the gene matches: 14. The CDR3: CASSEFGAGGSVYEQYF. The CDR3 DNA sequence: TGTGCCAGCAGTGAGTTTGGGGCAGGGGGCTCAGTGTACGAGCAGTACTTC.

CDR3 sequence reads: CASSEQAGQGSHPYEQYF. CDR3 DNA sequence: TGTGCCAGCAGTGAGCAGGCGGGACAGGGAAGCCACCCCTACGAGCAGTACTTC. The chain couples TRBV2 to TRBJ2-7, with 9 bases fitting TRBD1. Germline values: CDR1 SNHLY, CDR2 FYNNEI. The CDR3 runs to 18 residues. Trimming removed 3 bases from V and 2 bases from J; junction bases left unmatched: 14.

V usage is TRBV19 and J usage is TRBJ2-3, with D uncertain. Looked up from germline, CDR1 is LNHDA and CDR2 is SQIVND (reference sequence). The CDR3 is 14 amino acids. V was trimmed by 3 bases and J by 4 bases, leaving 11 bases between them. CDR3 nucleotide sequence: TGTGCCAGTAGTATCATGCCCTCTCCAGATACGCAGTATTTT. Translation gives CASSIMPSPDTQYF.

This sequence joins TRBV27 and TRBJ1-1; D unclear. This CDR3 is built from 15 residues. V shed 5 bases and J shed 1 base, with 14 bases lying between them. The V gene's germline CDR1 is MNHEY and CDR2 SMNVEV (reference sequence). CDR3 amino acids: CASSRKSTPNTEAFF. DNA of the CDR3: TGTGCCAGCAGTCGCAAATCGACACCGAACACTGAAGCTTTCTTT.